Shown below are 30 T cell receptor beta chains from a single sample sequenced in a study of cytomegalovirus exposure and HLA in healthy donors (dated by TCRdb to 2017 to 2019). The library was prepared using the immunoSEQ multiplex PCR assay. For the multiplex PCR, a mixture combining 60 forward primers for TCR Vbeta segments and 13 reverse primers for TCR Jbeta segments was used. TCRdb re-hosts the immuneACCESS table, in-frame sequences only. Its copies lack some clones; in the studies checked, an unresolved V gene accounts for under half of them, and the cause for the rest is not known. This sample comprises some 180,000 clones, over 65% of them detected only once. Roughly 1.5% of the sample rests with the top ten. The material sequenced was PBMCs. Every receptor here comes from a man between 18 and 35 years old in good health and CMV-seronegative.

This clone has a single count. This rearrangement joins TRBV7-2 to TRBJ2-2; D unresolved. Germline V gene lookup returns CDR1 SGHTA and CDR2 FQGNSA. V lost 6 bases and J 3 bases, leaving 11 bases between the germline ends. The CDR3 runs 14 residues. CDR3 residues: CASRWSRDTGELFF. In DNA, the CDR3 is TGTGCCAGCAGGTGGAGCCGGGACACCGGGGAGCTGTTTTTT. The variable domain in full, with the rest retrieved from reference TRBV7-2 and TRBJ2-2, is GAGVSQSPSNKVTEKGKDVELRCDPISGHTALYWYRQSLGQGLEFLIYFQGNSAPDKSGLPSDRFSAERTGGSVSTLTIQRTQQEDSAVYLCASRWSRDTGELFFGEGSRLTVL.

The V and J genes are TRBV27 and TRBJ2-1; 7 nucleotides agree with TRBD1. The CDR3 sequence is 15 residues long. From germline, CDR1 is MNHEY and CDR2 SMNVEV (reference sequence). Unmatched junction bases numbered 15, after V lost 8 bases and J lost 8 bases. This CDR3 is CASGTRAGGLDEQFF. Here the CDR3 DNA reads TGTGCCAGCGGCACTCGGGCAGGGGGTTTGGATGAGCAGTTCTTC.

A remark on this clone: The germline gene is not matched at one end of the junction; a read error may be the cause. This chain connects TRBV29-1 to TRBJ2-7; TRBD1 might be the D (5 bases). The CDR3 consists of 12 residues. CDR1 is SQVTM and CDR2 is ANQGSEA in the germline V gene. CDR3 loop: CSVVQGSYERYF. The CDR3 region has the DNA TGCAGCGTTGTGCAGGGATCCTACGAGCGGTACTTC.

CDR3 nucleotides: TGTGCCAGCAGTTCCACAGGGGGCAATCAGCCCCAGCATTTT. This encodes CASSSTGGNQPQHF. V is TRBV27 and J is TRBJ1-5; 7 nucleotides match TRBD1. Losses at the gene ends were 4 bases for V and 2 bases for J; bases not matched to a gene: 2. Per germline, CDR1 MNHEY and CDR2 SMNVEV (reference sequence). This CDR3 is built from 14 residues.

The chain joins TRBV6-6 to TRBJ2-5, with 9 bases aligning to TRBD2. Germline trimming cut 8 bases from V and 3 bases from J; bases unmatched to any gene: 4. The CDR3 contains 13 residues. Germline V gene data show CDR1 as MNHNY and CDR2 as SVGAGI (reference sequence). The CDR3 coding sequence is TGTGCCAGCGGGCGGGGGGGTGAAGAGACCCAGTACTTC. This codes for CASGRGGEETQYF.

The rearrangement joins TRBV25-1 to TRBJ2-5, with 9 bases that match TRBD1. Germline V CDR1 and CDR2: MGHDK, SYGVNS. The CDR3 runs to 15 residues. V dropped 3 bases and J dropped 3; count of bases not matched to a gene: 5. The CDR3 loop is CASSDRGTGKETQYF. Here the CDR3 DNA reads TGTGCCAGCAGTGATAGAGGGACAGGGAAAGAGACCCAGTACTTC.

The chain uses TRBV5-1 and TRBJ2-5; the D gene is possibly TRBD2 (6 bases). The V gene's germline CDR1 is SGHRS and CDR2 YFSETQ. V was cut by 4 bases and J by 2 bases, with 9 bases left in between. CDR3 length equals 13 residues. This chain's CDR3 is CASSGGIQETQYF. CDR3 coding DNA: TGCGCCAGCAGCGGGGGGATTCAAGAGACCCAGTACTTC. Filled out from reference TRBV5-1 and TRBJ2-5, the complete variable domain reads KAGVTQTPRYLIKTRGQQVTLSCSPISGHRSVSWYQQTPGQGLQFLFEYFSETQRNKGNFPGRFSGRQFSNSRSEMNVSTLELGDSALYLCASSGGIQETQYFGPGTRLLVL.

This chain connects TRBV5-6 to TRBJ1-2; 11 nucleotides agree with TRBD1. V was pared by 3 bases and J by 6 bases, with 1 base of the junction left unmatched. This CDR3 spans 13 amino acids. Per the germline V gene, CDR1 is SGHDT and CDR2 is YYEEEE. In nucleotides, the CDR3 is TGTGCCAGCAGCTGGGGACAGGGGGATGGCTACACCTTC. This translates into CASSWGQGDGYTF. The whole variable domain, remainder taken from reference TRBV5-6 and TRBJ1-2, is DAGVTQSPTHLIKTRGQQVTLRCSPKSGHDTVSWYQQALGQGPQFIFQYYEEEERQRGNFPDRFSGHQFPNYSSELNVNALLLGDSALYLCASSWGQGDGYTFGSGTRLTVV.

The V and J genes are TRBV7-6 and TRBJ2-2, with D possibly matching TRBD1 (5 bases). V dropped 1 base and J dropped 8 bases, with 14 bases sitting between them. CDR3 size: 15 residues. Germline lookup yields CDR1 SGHVS and CDR2 FNYEAQ. The CDR3 is CASSLGTEGAGELFF. CDR3 nucleotide sequence: TGTGCCAGCAGCTTAGGCACGGAAGGGGCTGGGGAGCTGTTTTTT.

The chain carries TRBV30 and TRBJ1-5, with 11 bases aligning to TRBD1. Germline CDR1 and CDR2: GTSNPN and SVGIG (reference sequence). V lost 5 bases to trimming and J lost 4 bases; unmatched junction nucleotides: 7. The CDR3 sequence is 15 residues long. This chain's CDR3 is CAWGRGTGGNQPQHF. Here the CDR3 DNA reads TGTGCCTGGGGTCGGGGGACAGGGGGAAATCAGCCCCAGCATTTT. The entire variable domain, with the rest obtained from reference TRBV30 and TRBJ1-5, is as follows: SQTIHQWPATLVQPVGSPLSLECTVEGTSNPNLYWYRQAAGRGLQLLFYSVGIGQISSEVPQNLSASRPQDRQFILSSKKLLLSDSGFYLCAWGRGTGGNQPQHFGDGTRLSIL.

The chain joins TRBV6-5 to TRBJ2-2; D unclear. The CDR3 has 16 residues. CDR1 and CDR2 (germline): MNHEY, SVGAGI. Trimming removed 0 bases from V and 2 bases from J, with 10 bases in between. CDR3 DNA sequence: TGTGCCAGCAGTTACTCGGGCAGGATCAACACCGGGGAGCTGTTTTTT. Translated: CASSYSGRINTGELFF.

This clone was detected a few times. The chain combines TRBV30 with TRBJ1-2; D is unresolved. CDR1 is GTSNPN and CDR2 is SVGIG in the germline V gene (reference sequence). The germline V and J ends were trimmed by 0 bases and 8 bases, with 13 bases remaining between them. The CDR3 loop spans 13 amino acids. The CDR3 DNA is TGTGCCTGGAGTGTAATGGCTTCTAGCGGCTACACCTTC. This codes for CAWSVMASSGYTF.

V is TRBV11-3 and J is TRBJ1-1; 7 nucleotides align to TRBD1. V shed 5 bases, J shed 9 bases, and the junction held 6 bases outside the gene matches. From germline, CDR1 is SGHNT and CDR2 YENEEA. The CDR3 is made up of 12 amino acids. CDR3 sequence: CASSPTGIQAFF. In nucleotides, the CDR3 is TGTGCCAGCAGCCCGACAGGGATTCAAGCTTTCTTT. The whole variable domain, remainder taken from reference TRBV11-3 and TRBJ1-1, is EAGVVQSPRYKIIEKKQPVAFWCNPISGHNTLYWYLQNLGQGPELLIRYENEEAVDDSQLPKDRFSAERLKGVDSTLKIQPAELGDSAVYLCASSPTGIQAFFGQGTRLTVV.

The chain carries TRBV19 and TRBJ2-2, with 9 bases matching TRBD1. Germline V CDR1 and CDR2: LNHDA, SQIVND (reference sequence). The V segment lost 7 bases and the J segment 6 bases; nucleotides outside the gene matches: 12. This CDR3 spans 16 amino acids. The CDR3 protein is CASKDRGRGIAGELFF. CDR3 sequence (DNA): TGTGCCAGTAAGGACAGGGGTAGGGGGATAGCCGGGGAGCTGTTTTTT.

In the case of this clone: Other DNA sequences in this sample translate to the same CDR3. CDR3: CASSYSTGNTEAFF. The CDR3 DNA follows: TGTGCCAGCAGTTACTCGACGGGGAACACTGAAGCTTTCTTT. The chain uses TRBV6-5 and TRBJ1-1, with D unresolved. The V gene's germline CDR1 is MNHEY and CDR2 SVGAGI. The germline V and J ends were trimmed by 0 bases and 1 base, with 6 bases remaining between them. CDR3 length equals 14 residues.

The V and J genes are TRBV4-3 and TRBJ1-2; 9 bases line up with TRBD1. The CDR3 length is 16 residues. Germline V CDR1 and CDR2: LGHNA, YSLEER. V trimming: 5 bases; J trimming: 3 bases; junction bases outside the gene matches: 10. CDR3 region: CASSYLQGASHYGYTF. CDR3 in DNA: TGCGCCAGCAGCTACTTACAGGGGGCTTCCCACTATGGCTACACCTTC.

This chain joins TRBV27 and TRBJ1-6; TRBD1 aligns across 7 bases. Germline V lookup: CDR1 MNHEY, CDR2 SMNVEV (reference sequence). J lost 8 bases, V lost 5 bases, and 9 bases had no gene match. CDR3 length: 15 residues. DNA of the CDR3: TGTGCCAGCAGTCTCTACGACAGGGCGGATTCACCCCTCCACTTT. It specifies CASSLYDRADSPLHF.

V gene TRBV4-3 combines with J gene TRBJ2-6, with a weak D call TRBD2 (5 bases). Germline CDR1 LGHNA, CDR2 YSLEER. The V end was cut by 4 bases, the J end by 0 bases, with 10 bases between. The CDR3 totals 16 residues. CDR3 in amino acids: CASSREFTSGANVLTF. CDR3 coding DNA: TGCGCCAGCAGCCGGGAGTTTACCTCTGGGGCCAACGTCCTGACTTTC.

The V and J genes are TRBV25-1 and TRBJ1-3, with 8 positions matching TRBD1. The junction had 5 bases not matched to a gene; V was cut back by 6 bases and J by 4 bases. Germline lookup yields CDR1 MGHDK and CDR2 SYGVNS. The CDR3 extends over 14 amino acids. CDR3 in DNA: TGTGCCAGCAGGGGGACAGGTACCGGAAACACCATATATTTT. Translated, it gives CASRGTGTGNTIYF.

The sample holds a few counts of this clone. The DNA for the CDR3 is TGTGCCAGCAGCTGGTCCCAGGGTGTGAACTACGAGCAGTACTTC. Translated, it gives CASSWSQGVNYEQYF. V is TRBV13 and J is TRBJ2-7; D may be TRBD1 (5 bases). Trimming pared 4 bases from V and 3 bases from J, leaving 16 bases between. The CDR3 is made up of 15 amino acids. Germline V gene sequence: CDR1 PRHDT, CDR2 FYEKMQ (reference sequence).

V usage is TRBV7-9 and J usage is TRBJ1-2; D not resolved. The CDR3 extends over 15 amino acids. Germline CDR1 SEHNR, CDR2 FQNEAQ (reference sequence). The germline V and J ends were trimmed by 4 bases and 1 base, with 13 bases remaining between them. The CDR3 DNA is TGTGCCAGCAGCTCCCGCGAGAGCTTTAACTATGGCTACACCTTC. This sequence encodes CASSSRESFNYGYTF.

This clone was detected only once. The chain couples TRBV5-4 to TRBJ2-7; 8 bases are a match to TRBD1. CDR3 size: 13 residues. Germline CDR1 and CDR2: SGHNT and YYREEE (reference sequence). With 4 bases clipped from V and 6 bases from J, the junction kept 6 bases outside the gene matches. The CDR3 here is CASSRDRSCEQYF. The DNA of the CDR3 is TGTGCCAGCAGCCGGGACAGGAGTTGCGAGCAGTACTTC.

This clone occurred a few times. The V gene is TRBV7-9, the J gene TRBJ2-7; D is unresolved. The CDR3 consists of 15 residues. With 1 base removed from V and 3 bases from J, the gap between germline ends came to 13 bases. Germline V gives CDR1 SEHNR, CDR2 FQNEAQ (reference sequence). The CDR3 protein is CASSLDHLGSYEQYF. The CDR3 nucleotides read TGTGCCAGCAGCTTAGACCACTTGGGCAGCTACGAGCAGTACTTC.

This clone was seen a handful of times. V usage is TRBV10-2 and J usage is TRBJ2-7; TRBD2 matches at 9 bases. Germline-derived CDR1 and CDR2 are WSHSY and SAAADI. This CDR3 comprises 14 residues. The J segment lost 5 bases and the V segment lost 6 bases, leaving 8 bases of the junction unmatched. This chain's CDR3 is CASRTGTSLDEQYF. The CDR3, as DNA: TGCGCCAGCAGAACCGGGACTAGCCTCGACGAGCAGTACTTC.

The chain couples TRBV4-1 to TRBJ2-3; 11 bases align to TRBD2. The CDR3 consists of 19 residues. The V gene end was trimmed by 4 bases and the J gene end by 0 bases; junction bases not matched to a gene: 12. The V gene's germline CDR1 is MGHRA and CDR2 YSYEKL. CDR3 loop: CASSPGTSGSYLSTDTQYF. Here the CDR3 DNA reads TGCGCCAGCAGCCCAGGGACTAGCGGATCTTACCTCAGCACAGATACGCAGTATTTT.

The J gene is TRBJ2-5, the V gene TRBV11-2; maybe TRBD1 (5 bases). The CDR3 is 14 residues long. Deletions cut 6 bases from V and 6 bases from J, with 17 bases between. The germline CDR1 and CDR2 sequences are SGHAT and FQNNGV. In nucleotides, the CDR3 is TGTGCCAGCAGTATAGCACAGGACCCCAAGACCCAGTACTTC. Translating gives CASSIAQDPKTQYF. Full variable domain (missing parts from reference TRBV11-2 and TRBJ2-5): EAGVAQSPRYKIIEKRQSVAFWCNPISGHATLYWYQQILGQGPKLLIQFQNNGVVDDSQLPKDRFSAERLKGVDSTLKIQPAKLEDSAVYLCASSIAQDPKTQYFGPGTRLLVL.

This chain links TRBV4-3 with TRBJ2-1; no reliable D call. Germline assignment: CDR1 LGHNA and CDR2 YSLEER. V was clipped by 0 bases and J by 9 bases, with 9 bases between them. CDR3 size: 13 residues. DNA of the CDR3: TGCGCCAGCAGCCAAGATTGGGCAGGTGAGCAGTTCTTC. It encodes CASSQDWAGEQFF.

The chain joins TRBV6-6 to TRBJ2-3; TRBD2 might be the D (5 bases). The CDR3 runs to 12 residues. V was shortened by 7 bases and J by 3 bases, with 8 bases between the two germline ends. Germline V gene lookup returns CDR1 MNHNY and CDR2 SVGAGI (reference sequence). The CDR3 spells CASTRTTDTQYF. CDR3 nucleotide sequence: TGTGCCAGCACCCGGACTACAGATACGCAGTATTTT.

This chain links TRBV30 with TRBJ2-3; weak D call: TRBD2 (5 bases). The V end lost 0 bases, the J end lost 7 bases, and 8 bases lay between the germline ends. The CDR3 totals 12 residues. Germline CDR1 and CDR2: GTSNPN and SVGIG (reference sequence). The CDR3 sequence: CAWSVRDNTQYF. DNA for the CDR3: TGTGCCTGGAGTGTACGGGATAATACGCAGTATTTT.

The V and J genes are TRBV27 and TRBJ2-1, with a possible D match to TRBD2 (7 bases). CDR3 length: 16 amino acids. Trimming left V 8 bases short and J 4 bases short, with 21 bases between. Germline V gene sequence: CDR1 MNHEY, CDR2 SMNVEV (reference sequence). CDR3 nucleotide sequence: TGTGCCAGCGTTAGCGTGGGGGGGCCTGGGTACAATGAGCAGTTCTTC. Residues: CASVSVGGPGYNEQFF.